The entry below gives a single TCR beta chain sequence along with its context. Its antigen remains unknown. The CDR3 spans 15 residues. Germline values: CDR1 SGDLS, CDR2 YYNGEE. V was cut by 0 bases and J by 8 bases, with 15 bases left in between. These data are taken from a study of graft-versus-host responses after intestinal transplantation. Study details: The transplants performed in recipients were multivisceral, liver-intestinal, or isolated intestinal. Study-wide results and limits: The marrow of recipients harbored GvH clones, and ileum or blood showed some of them first. Where graft-donor T cell macrochimerism was present, patients had high graft-versus-host to host-versus-graft clonal ratios in allografts.

The protocol was immunoSEQ multiplex PCR, while the TCRdb copy is restricted to in-frame clones and leaves out a portion. The data hold under 95,000 clones, with 89% observed a single time. This sequence was found in a human donor who received an intestinal transplant. The chain joins TRBV9 to TRBJ1-5, with D unclear. The sequenced sample was unstimulated CD8+ T cells sorted from spleen or lymph node cells, obtained before intestinal transplant. The CDR3 here is CASSVAELAPKPQHF. The DNA for the CDR3 is TGTGCCAGCAGCGTAGCCGAGCTTGCCCCGAAGCCCCAGCATTTT. The whole variable domain, filled in from reference TRBV9 and TRBJ1-5, reads DSGVTQTPKHLITATGQRVTLRCSPRSGDLSVYWYQQSLDQGLQFLIQYYNGEERAKGNILERFSAQQFPDLHSELNLSSLELGDSALYFCASSVAELAPKPQHFGDGTRLSIL.